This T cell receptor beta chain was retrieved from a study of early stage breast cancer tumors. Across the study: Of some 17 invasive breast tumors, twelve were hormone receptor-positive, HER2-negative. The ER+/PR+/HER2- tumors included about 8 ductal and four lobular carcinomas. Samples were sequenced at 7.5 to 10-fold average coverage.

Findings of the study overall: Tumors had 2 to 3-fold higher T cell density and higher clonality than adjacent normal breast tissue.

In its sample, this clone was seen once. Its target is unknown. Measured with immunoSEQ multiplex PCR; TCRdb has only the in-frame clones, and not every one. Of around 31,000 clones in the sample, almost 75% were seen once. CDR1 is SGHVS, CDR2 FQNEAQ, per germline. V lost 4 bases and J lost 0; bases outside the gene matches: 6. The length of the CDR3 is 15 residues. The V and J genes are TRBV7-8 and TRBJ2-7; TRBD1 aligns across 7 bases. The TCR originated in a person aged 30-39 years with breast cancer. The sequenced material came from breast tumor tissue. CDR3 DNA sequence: TGTGCCAGCAGCTCCTTGACAGGGAGCTCCTACGAGCAGTACTTC. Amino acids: CASSSLTGSSYEQYF.